This entry is about one T cell receptor (beta chain). This sample was taken from a study of blood T cell repertoires in COVID-19. Study summary: Both acute and convalescent COVID-19 samples were obtained from the United States, Italy and Spain. Nucleic acid was either cDNA or gDNA, and it came from T cells, B-cell-depleted T cells, or PBMCs.

Under the authors' procedure: Reference gene primers were amplified, and this amplification served to estimate nucleated cell counts. Here immunoSEQ multiplex PCR was the method, and the copy in TCRdb shows in-frame clones only, minus some. D and trimming were read from the DNA, whereas the V and J calls and clone size are those reported in that table. The data show tens of thousands of clones, with roughly 86% seen just once and approximately 1.2% held by the top ten. In germline, CDR1 is SGHRS, CDR2 YFSETQ. The V end lost 2 bases, the J end lost 0 bases, and 12 bases lay between the germline ends. CDR3 size: 16 residues.

The material sequenced was peripheral blood. The chain joins TRBV5-1 to TRBJ2-1; tentatively, D is TRBD2 (6 bases). The sequence was obtained from an elderly woman with acute or convalescent COVID-19. CDR3 sequence (DNA): TGCGCCAGCAGCTTAACTAGCTCCTTCTCCTACAATGAGCAGTTCTTC. This codes for CASSLTSSFSYNEQFF.